The 10 T cell receptor beta chains in this list originate from one sample, sequenced in a study of immune evolution from preneoplasia to lung adenocarcinoma. The assay was immunoSEQ multiplex PCR, and TCRdb's table has in-frame clones only and misses some. The data contain about 4,000 clones, 86% of them singletons. The source material was FFPE minimally invasive lung adenocarcinoma tissue. The origin of the receptors is a person aged 65 to 85 with lung adenocarcinoma.

This clone was seen just once. The V and J genes are TRBV18 and TRBJ1-2; tentatively, D is TRBD1 (5 bases). CDR1 is KGHSH and CDR2 is LQKENI in the germline V gene. This CDR3 has 14 residues. V dropped 2 bases and J dropped 8 bases, with 15 bases sitting between them. CDR3 region: CASSPGLGRRGYTF. CDR3 in DNA: TGTGCCAGCTCACCAGGATTGGGGCGCCGGGGCTACACCTTC.

V gene TRBV28 combines with J gene TRBJ2-7; tentatively, D is TRBD2 (5 bases). Per germline, CDR1 MDHEN and CDR2 SYDVKM. V was shortened by 6 bases and J by 4 bases, with 19 bases between the two germline ends. The CDR3 loop spans 15 amino acids. The CDR3 bases are TGTGCCAGCAGGAGAGCCGGGCCCGGGATTTACGAGCAGTACTTC. Amino acid sequence: CASRRAGPGIYEQYF. Variable domain in full (rest from reference TRBV28 and TRBJ2-7): DVKVTQSSRYLVKRTGEKVFLECVQDMDHENMFWYRQDPGLGLRLIYFSYDVKMKEKGDIPEGYSVSREKKERFSLILESASTNQTSMYLCASRRAGPGIYEQYFGPGTRLTVT.

V usage is TRBV2 and J usage is TRBJ1-6; 8 bases match TRBD1. The CDR3 is 15 residues long. CDR1 and CDR2 from the germline V gene are SNHLY and FYNNEI. V shed 8 bases, J shed 6 bases, and the junction held 9 bases outside the gene matches. CDR3 sequence reads: CASRPQGEGNSPLHF. CDR3 DNA sequence: TGTGCCAGCCGACCACAGGGGGAAGGTAATTCACCCCTCCACTTT.

This clone was detected a few times. The chain uses TRBV27 and TRBJ1-5; perhaps TRBD1 as D (6 bases). With 5 bases removed from V and 3 bases from J, the gap between germline ends came to 11 bases. CDR3 length equals 14 residues. The V gene's germline CDR1 is MNHEY and CDR2 SMNVEV (reference sequence). CDR3 region: CASSPGQNNQPQHF. In DNA, the CDR3 is TGTGCCAGCAGTCCAGGACAGAACAATCAGCCCCAGCATTTT.

This clone showed up just once. The V call is TRBV7-2, the J call TRBJ1-6, with 7 bases lining up with TRBD1. After removal of 4 bases from V and 10 bases from J, the junction contained 13 bases not matched to a gene. CDR1 SGHTA and CDR2 FQGNSA come from the germline V gene. CDR3 length equals 16 residues. In DNA form, the CDR3 reads TGTGCCAGCAGCTCCATCTCCGGGACAGTCTCATCACCCCTCCACTTT. It specifies CASSSISGTVSSPLHF.

The genes are TRBV7-8 and TRBJ1-1; D ambiguous. V lost 3 bases and J lost 0, with 11 bases in between. Germline V gives CDR1 SGHVS, CDR2 FQNEAQ. CDR3 length: 15 residues. CDR3 residues: CASSFSYGLNTEAFF. In DNA, the CDR3 is TGTGCCAGCAGCTTTTCCTATGGCTTGAACACTGAAGCTTTCTTT. Drawing the rest from reference TRBV7-8 and TRBJ1-1, the complete variable domain is GAGVSQSPRYKVAKRGQDVALRCDPISGHVSLFWYQQALGQGPEFLTYFQNEAQLDKSGLPSDRFFAERPEGSVSTLKIQRTQQEDSAVYLCASSFSYGLNTEAFFGQGTRLTVV.

The rearrangement links TRBV2 to TRBJ2-7, with no clear D. Germline-derived CDR1 and CDR2 are SNHLY and FYNNEI. Trimming removed 3 bases from V and 1 base from J, with 10 bases in between. CDR3 length: 14 amino acids. The CDR3 DNA is TGTGCCAGCAGTGAGGAACGGCTATCCTACGAGCAGTACTTC. Amino acid sequence: CASSEERLSYEQYF.

CDR3 loop: CASSLPGGVDTQYF. The CDR3 nucleotides are TGTGCCAGCAGCTTGCCAGGGGGCGTAGATACGCAGTATTTT. V usage is TRBV5-6 and J usage is TRBJ2-3; 8 nucleotides align to TRBD1. This CDR3 contains 14 residues. Germline CDR1 and CDR2: SGHDT and YYEEEE. Losses at the gene ends were 1 base for V and 5 bases for J; bases not matched to a gene: 3.

This clone was counted between two and nine times. V gene TRBV9 combines with J gene TRBJ2-1, with D perhaps TRBD2 (7 bases). The CDR3 consists of 15 residues. CDR1 is SGDLS, CDR2 YYNGEE, per germline. V dropped 4 bases and J dropped 7 bases, with 18 bases sitting between them. In DNA form, the CDR3 reads TGTGCCAGCAGCCCGGCGGGGGCCCGCATAAATGAGCAGTTCTTC. It translates to CASSPAGARINEQFF.

The chain employs TRBV13 and TRBJ1-2; the D is unclear. This CDR3 has 14 residues. Germline lookup yields CDR1 PRHDT and CDR2 FYEKMQ (reference sequence). Trimming removed 5 bases at V and 4 bases at J, with 14 bases between. Here the CDR3 reads CASSTTWRGYGYTF. CDR3 DNA: TGTGCCAGCAGCACCACATGGCGGGGCTATGGCTACACCTTC.